Many counts were recorded for the clone carrying this T cell receptor (beta chain). The CDR3 has 15 residues. V was clipped by 7 bases and J by 0 bases, with 16 bases between them. This record belongs to a study of T cells in Graves' hyperthyroidism and ophthalmopathy. Patients showing uncontrolled infection, other autoimmune disease, pregnancy or lactation were ineligible. RNA transcripts served as the template for amplifying TCR beta CDR3 regions. HTBI primers were the set used in a first-round RT-PCR of the TCR CDR3. TCRdb fed the multiplex PCR reads into MiXCR, producing one record per CDR3 protein. This sample has approximately 630,000 distinct CDR3 sequences, with roughly 17% found just once.

Sequenced material: blood. The V call is TRBV12-3 or TRBV12-4, the J call TRBJ2-7; the D gene is possibly TRBD2 (6 bases). This clonotype originated in a woman in her twenties or thirties with Graves' hyperthyroidism. For the CDR3, the DNA is TGTGCCAGCAATACCCTAGGGAGGAGCTCCTACGAGCAGTACTTC. The encoded protein is CASNTLGRSSYEQYF.